This T cell receptor (beta chain) came from a study of T cell responses to AZD1222 COVID-19 vaccine. Profiled with immunoSEQ multiplex PCR; TCRdb holds only in-frame clones, not every one. This table holds 150,000 or so clones, 85% to 95% found once. Germline lookup yields CDR1 SGHAT and CDR2 FQNNGV. The CDR3 sequence is 12 residues long. V dropped 2 bases and J dropped 9 bases, with 8 bases sitting between them. The chain recombines TRBV11-2 with TRBJ2-1; D possibly corresponds to TRBD2 (5 bases). The sample in question was peripheral blood, obtained on day 0 of AZD1222 vaccination. This receptor was taken from an adult in good health. DNA for the CDR3: TGTGCCAGCAGCTTAATTGCGGGTGAGCAGTTCTTC. This gives the protein CASSLIAGEQFF.